These 18 T cell receptor beta chains originate from one sample sequenced in a study of cytomegalovirus exposure and HLA in healthy donors. Using immunoSEQ multiplex PCR, the repertoire was profiled, and TCRdb retains in-frame clones only, with some absent. The repertoire holds a few hundred thousand clones, with 86% as singletons. The sequencing sample was made of PBMCs. The receptors were sampled from a woman younger than 35 in good health and CMV-seronegative.

The V and J genes are TRBV6-5 and TRBJ1-2; the D gene is possibly TRBD1 (6 bases). The V end lost 5 bases, the J end lost 5 bases, and 18 bases lay between the germline ends. Germline lookup yields CDR1 MNHEY and CDR2 SVGAGI. CDR3 length: 15 amino acids. DNA for the CDR3: TGTGCCAGCAGTGCCTACAGGGCCTCCTGGTATGGCTACACCTTC. Translated: CASSAYRASWYGYTF.

The rearrangement links TRBV10-3 to TRBJ1-1; tentatively, D is TRBD1 (6 bases). This CDR3 has 13 residues. In germline, CDR1 is ENHRY, CDR2 SYGVKD. V lost 5 bases and J lost 7, with 14 bases in between. In DNA, the CDR3 is TGTGCCATCAGTACAGGGACCGAAGATGAAGCTTTCTTT. This codes for CAISTGTEDEAFF.

The V gene is TRBV5-1, the J gene TRBJ2-7; 11 nucleotides agree with TRBD1. Unmatched junction bases numbered 15, after V lost 5 bases and J lost 2 bases. In germline, CDR1 is SGHRS, CDR2 YFSETQ. This CDR3 is 18 amino acids long. The CDR3 sequence is CASSSTGTGGSGTYEQYF. DNA for the CDR3: TGCGCCAGCAGTTCCACCGGGACAGGGGGGTCGGGGACCTACGAGCAGTACTTC. Full variable domain (outside the CDR3, taken from reference TRBV5-1 and TRBJ2-7): KAGVTQTPRYLIKTRGQQVTLSCSPISGHRSVSWYQQTPGQGLQFLFEYFSETQRNKGNFPGRFSGRQFSNSRSEMNVSTLELGDSALYLCASSSTGTGGSGTYEQYFGPGTRLTVT.

Only one count was recorded for this clone. The rearrangement links TRBV5-1 to TRBJ2-7; 8 bases align to TRBD2. J lost 0 bases, V lost 5 bases, and 4 bases had no gene match. CDR1 is SGHRS, CDR2 YFSETQ, per germline. The CDR3 extends over 14 amino acids. CDR3 nucleotide sequence: TGCGCCAGCAGGGTAGCGGGATTCTCCTACGAGCAGTACTTC. Translated, it gives CASRVAGFSYEQYF.

V usage is TRBV5-4 and J usage is TRBJ1-2; 9 positions match TRBD1. V was pared by 4 bases and J by 3 bases, with 7 bases of the junction left unmatched. Germline values: CDR1 SGHNT, CDR2 YYREEE (reference sequence). This CDR3 region has 15 residues. This CDR3 is CASSPTQGADYGYTF. The DNA for the CDR3 is TGTGCCAGCAGCCCTACACAGGGGGCGGACTATGGCTACACCTTC. The full variable domain, rest sourced from reference TRBV5-4 and TRBJ1-2, is ETGVTQSPTHLIKTRGQQVTLRCSSQSGHNTVSWYQQALGQGPQFIFQYYREEENGRGNFPPRFSGLQFPNYSSELNVNALELDDSALYLCASSPTQGADYGYTFGSGTRLTVV.

V and J are TRBV5-1 and TRBJ1-3; D is unresolved. The V gene lost 2 bases and the J gene lost 8 bases, with 14 bases spanning the gap. This CDR3 is 14 amino acids long. Germline CDR1 SGHRS, CDR2 YFSETQ. This chain's CDR3 is CASSFLGPSDTIYF. DNA for the CDR3: TGCGCCAGCAGCTTCCTAGGCCCGTCAGACACCATATATTTT.

V is TRBV15 and J is TRBJ1-5; D ambiguous. The CDR3 is made up of 12 amino acids. V gave up 0 bases and J gave up 7 bases, with 4 bases separating them. Germline V gene sequence: CDR1 LNHNV, CDR2 YYDKDF (reference sequence). The CDR3 is CATSRDGQPQHF. The CDR3 region has the DNA TGTGCCACCAGCAGAGATGGCCAGCCCCAGCATTTT.

The genes are TRBV7-2 and TRBJ1-2; weak D call: TRBD1 (5 bases). There are 13 residues in the CDR3. Trimming took off 5 bases at V and 4 bases at J, with 11 bases between the two ends. Germline V gene lookup returns CDR1 SGHTA and CDR2 FQGNSA. In DNA, the CDR3 is TGTGCCAGCAGCCCGACAGTCACCTATGGCTACACCTTC. Its translation is CASSPTVTYGYTF.

V and J are TRBV6-6 and TRBJ2-1; tentative D call: TRBD1 (6 bases). V shed 2 bases and J shed 5 bases, with 7 bases lying between them. In germline, CDR1 is MNHNY, CDR2 SVGAGI (reference sequence). This CDR3 region has 13 residues. In DNA form, the CDR3 reads TGTGCCAGCAGTTACGGACAGAACAATGAGCAGTTCTTC. Translating it yields CASSYGQNNEQFF.

The chain is built from TRBV6-6 and TRBJ1-2; 7 bases fit TRBD1. The CDR3 has 16 amino acids. V lost 0 bases to trimming and J lost 2 bases; unmatched junction nucleotides: 6. Germline-derived CDR1 and CDR2 are MNHNY and SVGAGI (reference sequence). Here the CDR3 reads CASSYSEQGINYGYTF. The CDR3 DNA reads TGTGCCAGCAGTTACTCAGAACAGGGGATCAACTATGGCTACACCTTC.

The genes are TRBV7-2 and TRBJ2-1, with 12 bases fitting TRBD2. The CDR3 runs 15 residues. V gave up 2 bases and J gave up 6 bases; unmatched junction bases: 2. Germline CDR1 and CDR2: SGHTA and FQGNSA. The DNA for the CDR3 is TGTGCCAGCAGCTTACTAGCGGGAGGGATCAATGAGCAGTTCTTC. Encoded protein: CASSLLAGGINEQFF.

This clone was detected a few times. The rearrangement links TRBV30 to TRBJ2-7; 9 bases align to TRBD1. Germline-derived CDR1 and CDR2 are GTSNPN and SVGIG (reference sequence). CDR3 length: 14 amino acids. J gave up 5 bases and V 5 bases, and 10 bases lay outside the gene matches. In nucleotides, the CDR3 is TGTGCCTGGGGACGGGGACAGGGAGTCAACGAGCAGTACTTC. This gives the protein CAWGRGQGVNEQYF.

The CDR3 loop is CASSYSAGLQPQHF. The CDR3 DNA sequence: TGTGCCAGCAGTTACTCGGCAGGGCTACAGCCCCAGCATTTT. J is TRBJ1-5 and V is TRBV6-5; D possibly corresponds to TRBD1 (5 bases). Trimming cost V 0 bases and J 7 bases, with 10 bases left between them. This CDR3 spans 14 amino acids. Germline CDR1 MNHEY, CDR2 SVGAGI.

CDR3 in DNA: TGTGCCATCAGTGAGTCAACGGCAGGGGGCTTCTTT. Translation gives CAISESTAGGFF. The chain couples TRBV10-3 to TRBJ1-1; 8 nucleotides line up with TRBD1. Germline V gene lookup returns CDR1 ENHRY and CDR2 SYGVKD. This CDR3 spans 12 amino acids. J was trimmed by 14 bases and V by 0 bases; bases with no gene match: 5.

This chain uses TRBV5-1 with TRBJ2-3; D may be TRBD2 (6 bases). The CDR3 has 14 residues. V lost 4 bases and J lost 3, with 12 bases in between. Germline CDR1 SGHRS, CDR2 YFSETQ. CDR3 DNA: TGCGCCAGCAGCCCGGGGGTTGGGACAGATACGCAGTATTTT. Translated, it gives CASSPGVGTDTQYF.

The chain links TRBV11-3 to TRBJ2-1, with D possibly being TRBD2 (6 bases). Germline V CDR1 and CDR2: SGHNT, YENEEA. The CDR3 runs 15 residues. Trimming left V 3 bases short and J 4 bases short, with 13 bases between. The chain's CDR3 is CASSFSRGPYNEQFF. Here the CDR3 DNA reads TGTGCCAGCAGCTTCTCGCGGGGCCCTTACAATGAGCAGTTCTTC. The whole variable domain, filled in from reference TRBV11-3 and TRBJ2-1, reads EAGVVQSPRYKIIEKKQPVAFWCNPISGHNTLYWYLQNLGQGPELLIRYENEEAVDDSQLPKDRFSAERLKGVDSTLKIQPAELGDSAVYLCASSFSRGPYNEQFFGPGTRLTVL.

J is TRBJ1-5 and V is TRBV2; 8 bases fit TRBD1. Trimming took 3 bases from V and 6 from J; bases not matched to a gene: 16. In germline, CDR1 is SNHLY, CDR2 FYNNEI. The CDR3 is 18 amino acids. CDR3 loop: CASSDIGTGDPRVQPQHF. CDR3 DNA: TGTGCCAGCAGTGATATCGGGACAGGAGATCCTAGAGTTCAGCCCCAGCATTTT.

J is TRBJ2-1 and V is TRBV20-1, with D uncertain. This CDR3 is 10 amino acids long. V lost 7 bases and J 3 bases, leaving 4 bases between the germline ends. CDR1 is DFQATT, CDR2 SNEGSKA, per germline (reference sequence). CDR3 in DNA: TGCAGTGTGCGCTACAATGAGCAGTTCTTC. This gives the protein CSVRYNEQFF.